These 18 T cell receptor beta chains were sequenced from one sample in a study of OX40 agonist ivuxolimab in advanced cancers. This table comes from immunoSEQ multiplex PCR, and its TCRdb copy is limited to in-frame clones, with some not included. The sample carries tens of thousands of clones, roughly 87% recorded once. Sequencing used CD4+ or CD8+ T cells sorted from blood, obtained in a trial of the OX40 agonist ivuxolimab. The receptor set was obtained from an adult with an advanced solid tumor such as melanoma, head and neck, liver or kidney cancer.

In its sample, this clone was seen once. The rearrangement joins TRBV5-1 to TRBJ2-7; D not resolved. Germline V lookup: CDR1 SGHRS, CDR2 YFSETQ. CDR3 length equals 13 residues. Deletions cut 7 bases from V and 3 bases from J, with 14 bases between. The CDR3 loop reads CASHHSPLYEQYF. CDR3 sequence (DNA): TGCGCCAGCCACCACTCCCCCCTCTACGAGCAGTACTTC.

V usage is TRBV9 and J usage is TRBJ2-1; D is undetermined. The CDR3 sequence is 14 residues long. V lost 0 bases, J lost 7 bases, and 11 bases lay in between. Germline V gives CDR1 SGDLS, CDR2 YYNGEE. The CDR3 DNA reads as TGTGCCAGCAGCGTAGGGGTCGCCCAGAATGAGCAGTTCTTC. It is translated as CASSVGVAQNEQFF.

The chain recombines TRBV27 with TRBJ1-6; D gene ambiguous. Looked up from germline, CDR1 is MNHEY and CDR2 is SMNVEV (reference sequence). V was pared by 5 bases and J by 5 bases, with 10 bases between. This CDR3 has 14 amino acids. The CDR3 coding sequence is TGTGCCAGCAGTGTTCCGAGAGATAATTCACCCCTCCACTTT. Protein sequence: CASSVPRDNSPLHF.

This clone was found a few times. V gene TRBV6-1 combines with J gene TRBJ1-5; the match to TRBD1 covers 7 bases. V shed 2 bases, J shed 12 bases, and the junction held 10 bases outside the gene matches. The CDR3 loop spans 14 amino acids. CDR1 is MNHNS and CDR2 is SASEGT in the germline V gene. CDR3 protein: CASSETAGGDVQHF. The CDR3 region has the DNA TGTGCCAGCAGTGAAACCGCAGGGGGTGACGTCCAGCATTTT.

The chain employs TRBV11-1 and TRBJ1-2; no reliable D call. The ends were cut back, 3 bases at V and 4 bases at J, with 6 bases in the middle. This CDR3 region has 12 residues. CDR1 is SGHAT and CDR2 is FQDESV in the germline V gene (reference sequence). CDR3 DNA: TGTGCCAGCAGCTTGGACGGCTATGGCTACACCTTC. The encoded protein is CASSLDGYGYTF.

The chain recombines TRBV28 with TRBJ2-2; D is perhaps TRBD2 (6 bases). This CDR3 spans 17 amino acids. Looked up from germline, CDR1 is MDHEN and CDR2 is SYDVKM. V lost 4 bases and J 2 bases, leaving 17 bases between the germline ends. The CDR3 is CASSSPIGRGNTGELFF. CDR3 nucleotide sequence: TGTGCCAGCAGTTCCCCTATCGGGCGGGGTAACACCGGGGAGCTGTTTTTT.

In the case of this clone: The junction shows a germline mismatch at one end, possibly a read error. J is TRBJ2-7 and V is TRBV6-5; D possibly matches TRBD1 or TRBD2 (6 bases each). Germline assignment: CDR1 MNHEY and CDR2 SVGAGI. This CDR3 is built from 14 residues. This CDR3 is CAISEGGWSYEQYF. CDR3 nucleotide sequence: TGTGCCATCAGTGAGGGGGGTTGGTCCTACGAGCAGTACTTC.

The rearrangement links TRBV5-6 to TRBJ2-5, with D perhaps TRBD2 (5 bases). This CDR3 contains 15 residues. Germline V gene lookup returns CDR1 SGHDT and CDR2 YYEEEE. V dropped 2 bases and J dropped 4 bases, with 15 bases sitting between them. Here the CDR3 DNA reads TGTGCCAGCAGCTTCTCTTCTAGCATTGGAGAGACCCAGTACTTC. Residues: CASSFSSSIGETQYF. Based on the CDR3 plus reference TRBV5-6 and TRBJ2-5, the full variable domain is DAGVTQSPTHLIKTRGQQVTLRCSPKSGHDTVSWYQQALGQGPQFIFQYYEEEERQRGNFPDRFSGHQFPNYSSELNVNALLLGDSALYLCASSFSSSIGETQYFGPGTRLLVL.

For this clone: At one end the junction does not follow the germline gene, possibly because of a read error. V and J are TRBV13 and TRBJ1-1, with a tentative D call TRBD1 (5 bases). This CDR3 is 12 amino acids long. Germline-derived CDR1 and CDR2 are PRHDT and FYEKMQ (reference sequence). The CDR3 DNA sequence: TGTGCCAGCAGCTTCACACCCGAGGGGATTCGCTTT. Translated, it gives CASSFTPEGIRF.

The chain is built from TRBV18 and TRBJ2-2; 9 bases match TRBD1. The ends lost 3 bases at V and 3 bases at J; junction bases unmatched: 2. The CDR3 spans 15 residues. Germline V gene data show CDR1 as KGHSH and CDR2 as LQKENI. This CDR3 reads CASSPRTGDTGELFF. The CDR3 bases are TGTGCCAGCTCACCGAGGACAGGGGACACCGGGGAGCTGTTTTTT.

The chain is built from TRBV7-9 and TRBJ2-5; D possibly corresponds to TRBD2 (5 bases). The V end lost 0 bases, the J end lost 3 bases, and 14 bases lay between the germline ends. The CDR3 loop spans 16 amino acids. Germline-derived CDR1 and CDR2 are SEHNR and FQNEAQ (reference sequence). CDR3 DNA: TGTGCCAGCAGCTTAGCGCTCCGGCTAGCAAAAGAGACCCAGTACTTC. This sequence encodes CASSLALRLAKETQYF.

The rearrangement links TRBV19 to TRBJ1-1; no clear D gene. The germline gives CDR1 LNHDA, CDR2 SQIVND (reference sequence). The CDR3 is made up of 14 amino acids. Trimming took 3 bases from V and 1 from J, leaving 9 bases between them. The CDR3 sequence is CASSIGRENTEAFF. The CDR3 DNA sequence: TGTGCCAGTAGTATTGGCCGGGAGAACACTGAAGCTTTCTTT. Looking up the rest from reference TRBV19 and TRBJ1-1 gives the full variable domain: DGGITQSPKYLFRKEGQNVTLSCEQNLNHDAMYWYRQDPGQGLRLIYYSQIVNDFQKGDIAEGYSVSREKKESFPLTVTSAQKNPTAFYLCASSIGRENTEAFFGQGTRLTVV.

The sample holds one count of this clone. This sequence joins TRBV20-1 and TRBJ2-1; D not resolved. The CDR3 contains 11 residues. Trimming left V 5 bases short and J 4 bases short, with 6 bases between. Germline CDR1 and CDR2: DFQATT and SNEGSKA (reference sequence). CDR3 sequence reads: CSAEAYNEQFF. CDR3 nucleotide sequence: TGCAGTGCTGAAGCATACAATGAGCAGTTCTTC.

The V and J genes are TRBV28 and TRBJ1-1; no clear D gene. The CDR3 totals 15 residues. Germline V CDR1 and CDR2: MDHEN, SYDVKM. Trimming stripped 1 base from V and 0 bases from J, with 9 bases between. Here the CDR3 DNA reads TGTGCCAGCAGTTTATTCCGCAACGTGAACACTGAAGCTTTCTTT. It is translated as CASSLFRNVNTEAFF.

The chain has TRBV2 and TRBJ2-2; 8 bases are shared with TRBD2. This CDR3 spans 17 amino acids. Germline V gene sequence: CDR1 SNHLY, CDR2 FYNNEI. V lost 6 bases and J lost 2; bases outside the gene matches: 11. As DNA, the CDR3 is TGTGCCAGCAGCCCCGGGGGGGTGGAGATCAACACCGGGGAGCTGTTTTTT. This translates into CASSPGGVEINTGELFF.

Turning to this clone: Other DNA sequences from this sample encode an identical CDR3 as well. The chain uses TRBV18 and TRBJ2-5; no clear D gene. The germline V gene has CDR1 KGHSH and CDR2 LQKENI. V dropped 6 bases and J dropped 0 bases, with 2 bases sitting between them. This CDR3 has 11 residues. DNA for the CDR3: TGTGCCAGCTCCGACCAAGAGACCCAGTACTTC. Its protein product is CASSDQETQYF.

The chain combines TRBV15 with TRBJ1-5; no clear D gene. The CDR3 loop spans 15 amino acids. The germline V gene has CDR1 LNHNV and CDR2 YYDKDF (reference sequence). Trimming took off 0 bases at V and 0 bases at J, with 6 bases between the two ends. CDR3: CATSRDGISNQPQHF. In nucleotides, the CDR3 is TGTGCCACCAGCAGAGATGGGATTAGCAATCAGCCCCAGCATTTT.

The V and J genes are TRBV7-2 and TRBJ2-7, with D perhaps matching TRBD1 (5 bases). CDR1 is SGHTA and CDR2 is FQGNSA in the germline V gene. The CDR3 extends over 13 amino acids. Trimming took 3 bases from V and 7 from J, leaving 13 bases between them. The chain's CDR3 is CASSLVGLGEQYF. In DNA, the CDR3 is TGTGCCAGCAGCTTGGTGGGGCTGGGAGAGCAGTACTTC.